Listed below are T cell receptor beta chains from one sample, sequenced in a study of shared clonotypes between healthy human individuals. Assay used: immunoSEQ multiplex PCR; TCRdb lists only in-frame clones, some missing. The table records 2 million to 3 million clones, roughly 93% of them present only once. Sequences were obtained from naive CD4+ T cells from PBMCs. These TCRs come from a man between 18 and 35 years old in good health. Some clones in this sample may be carry-over from other donors' samples. The CDR3 runs from the conserved cysteine through the conserved F or W. D genes are given only for firm matches. Clone size is given for some rows only: seen once, a few or many times, or a class if the clone is expanded.

j_call clone_size d_call v_call cdr3_aa cdr3_nt
TRBJ2-1 once TRBD2 TRBV5-1 CASSFGTSGRAVYNEQFF TGCGCCAGCAGCTTTGGGACTAGCGGGAGGGCAGTATACAATGAGCAGTTCTTC
TRBJ2-7 NA NA TRBV6-1 CASSEGSREDF TGTGCCAGCAGTGAAGGGTCTCGCGAGGACTTC
TRBJ1-5 NA NA TRBV28 CASNRAADSNQPQHF TGTGCCAGCAACCGAGCGGCCGATAGCAATCAGCCCCAGCATTTT
TRBJ2-7 NA NA TRBV2 CASSWGRRDYEQYF TGTGCCAGCAGTTGGGGTCGCAGGGACTACGAGCAGTACTTC
TRBJ1-2 NA TRBD1 TRBV18 CASSHPGTDNYGYTF TGTGCCAGCTCACACCCCGGGACAGATAACTATGGCTACACCTTC
TRBJ1-3 NA NA TRBV7-8 CASSLNRGNTIYF TGTGCCAGCAGCTTAAACAGGGGAAACACCATATATTTT
TRBJ1-2 NA NA TRBV18 CASSRQGEPYGYTF TGTGCCAGCTCACGTCAGGGAGAGCCTTATGGCTACACCTTC
TRBJ2-5 NA NA TRBV7-8 CASSWEVETQYF TGTGCCAGCAGCTGGGAGGTGGAGACCCAGTACTTC
TRBJ2-1 NA TRBD2 TRBV7-9 CASSPVPGLAGGSYNEQFF TGTGCCAGCAGCCCAGTCCCGGGACTAGCGGGAGGCTCCTACAATGAGCAGTTCTTC
TRBJ2-2 NA NA TRBV30 CAWRARGGELFF TGTGCCTGGAGAGCAAGGGGGGGGGAGCTGTTTTTT
TRBJ2-3 once TRBD2 TRBV4-2 CASSQGRLAGDTQYF TGTGCCAGCAGCCAAGGTCGGCTAGCGGGAGATACGCAGTATTTT
TRBJ1-6 NA NA TRBV5-1 CASSLQSSYNSPLHF TGCGCCAGCAGCTTACAGAGCTCCTATAATTCACCCCTCCACTTT
TRBJ2-2 NA TRBD1 TRBV4-3 CASSQLITGAGELFF TGCGCCAGCAGCCAGCTAATCACAGGGGCCGGGGAGCTGTTTTTT
TRBJ1-1 NA TRBD1 TRBV11-2 CASSSPGQGNTEAFF TGTGCCAGCAGCTCCCCGGGACAGGGGAACACTGAAGCTTTCTTT
TRBJ2-7 NA TRBD1 TRBV7-3 CASSSKGGQGYEQYF TGTGCCAGCAGCTCGAAGGGGGGACAGGGATACGAGCAGTACTTC
TRBJ1-1 NA NA TRBV29-1 CSVTAGSAEAFF TGCAGCGTTACCGCAGGGAGTGCTGAAGCTTTCTTT
TRBJ2-1 NA TRBD2 TRBV5-4 CASSYPVGGGYNEQFF TGTGCCAGCAGTTATCCCGTGGGCGGGGGATACAATGAGCAGTTCTTC
TRBJ2-2 NA NA TRBV5-1 CASTVGPGELFF TGCGCCAGCACTGTTGGTCCCGGGGAGCTGTTTTTT
TRBJ2-1 NA TRBD2 TRBV11-1 CASSLVGAGGNEQFF TGTGCCAGCAGCTTAGTCGGCGCGGGAGGCAATGAGCAGTTCTTC
TRBJ2-1 NA NA TRBV7-2 CASSPRGPLWGEQFF TGTGCCAGCAGCCCTCGGGGCCCCCTTTGGGGTGAGCAGTTCTTC
TRBJ1-2 NA NA TRBV11-2 CASSPLGQFYGYTF TGTGCCAGCAGCCCGCTAGGACAGTTCTATGGCTACACCTTC
TRBJ2-6 NA NA TRBV6-5 CASSYATGTYNVLTF TGTGCCAGCAGTTACGCTACGGGGACCTACAACGTCCTGACTTTC
TRBJ2-3 once NA TRBV5-1 CASSQGSRGDTQYF TGCGCCAGCAGCCAGGGTTCGCGGGGAGATACGCAGTATTTT
TRBJ1-5 NA NA TRBV5-1 CASSLGLNNQPQHF TGCGCCAGCAGCTTAGGCCTCAACAATCAGCCCCAGCATTTT
TRBJ2-3 NA NA TRBV5-1 CASSLPQGGDTQYF TGCGCCAGCAGCTTACCTCAGGGAGGAGATACGCAGTATTTT
TRBJ2-2 once NA TRBV7-2 CASSLLAFTGELFF TGTGCCAGCAGCTTGTTGGCCTTTACCGGGGAGCTGTTTTTT
TRBJ2-2 NA NA TRBV5-4 CASSSTGGELFF TGTGCCAGCAGCTCGACGGGAGGGGAGCTGTTTTTT
TRBJ2-2 NA TRBD1 TRBV9 CASSVATGTGATGELFF TGTGCCAGCAGCGTAGCTACAGGGACAGGGGCCACCGGGGAGCTGTTTTTT
TRBJ2-7 once NA TRBV28 CASSPGRASYEQYF TGTGCCAGCTCCCCCGGGCGGGCGTCCTACGAGCAGTACTTC
TRBJ2-2 once NA TRBV5-8 CASSLAEAGIAGELFF TGTGCCAGCAGCTTGGCTGAGGCAGGGATAGCCGGGGAGCTGTTTTTT
TRBJ2-3 NA NA TRBV28 CLPVARDMQYF TGTCTCCCGGTAGCGCGAGATATGCAGTATTTT
TRBJ2-7 once NA TRBV27 CASISAGLGSYEQYF TGTGCCAGCATCTCCGCTGGGCTCGGCTCCTACGAGCAGTACTTC
TRBJ2-1 NA NA TRBV9 CASSPRQDYNEQFF TGTGCCAGCAGCCCCAGGCAGGACTACAATGAGCAGTTCTTC
TRBJ2-1 NA TRBD2 TRBV5-1 CASSLEAGGPYNEQFF TGCGCCAGCAGCTTGGAGGCGGGAGGCCCCTACAATGAGCAGTTCTTC
TRBJ2-1 NA NA TRBV29-1 CSVERASDEQFF TGCAGCGTTGAACGCGCGAGCGATGAGCAGTTCTTC
TRBJ2-1 NA TRBD1 TRBV6-5 CASGRDRGRDEQFF TGTGCCAGCGGCCGGGACAGGGGGCGCGATGAGCAGTTCTTC
TRBJ1-5 NA NA TRBV19 CASSIRIHQPQHF TGTGCCAGTAGTATTCGGATCCATCAGCCCCAGCATTTT
TRBJ2-2 once TRBD1 TRBV7-3 CASSPRGTGQTGELFF TGTGCCAGCAGCCCGAGGGGGACAGGGCAAACCGGGGAGCTGTTTTTT
TRBJ2-7 NA NA TRBV5-1 CASSLGQHYEQYF TGCGCCAGCAGCTTGGGACAGCACTACGAGCAGTACTTC
TRBJ2-5 NA NA TRBV20-1 CSASKVEQYF TGCAGTGCTAGCAAGGTGGAGCAGTACTTC
TRBJ2-7 NA TRBD2 TRBV29-1 CSAAGLAGGSTYEQYF TGCAGCGCCGCCGGACTAGCGGGAGGAAGTACCTACGAGCAGTACTTC
TRBJ2-7 NA NA TRBV28 CASSRRVEQYF TGTGCCAGCAGTAGAAGGGTGGAGCAGTACTTC
TRBJ1-4 NA NA TRBV7-2 CASGARPNEKLFF TGTGCCAGCGGCGCGAGGCCGAATGAAAAACTGTTTTTT
TRBJ1-5 NA TRBD1 TRBV28 CASSLVGGRGQPQHF TGTGCCAGCAGTTTGGTAGGGGGCAGGGGTCAGCCCCAGCATTTT
TRBJ2-3 NA NA TRBV28 CASPPAGSSTDTQYF TGTGCCAGCCCCCCCGCGGGCAGCAGCACAGATACGCAGTATTTT
TRBJ1-2 NA TRBD1 TRBV19 CASSILRGQGAYGYTF TGTGCCAGTAGTATACTCCGAGGACAGGGGGCCTATGGCTACACCTTC
TRBJ1-5 NA NA TRBV5-5 CASSLRAGKNQPQHF TGTGCCAGCAGCTTAAGGGCGGGAAAGAATCAGCCCCAGCATTTT
TRBJ2-2 NA NA TRBV7-9 CASSLSWAENTGELFF TGTGCCAGCAGCCTTTCGTGGGCAGAGAACACCGGGGAGCTGTTTTTT